The entry below gives a single T cell receptor (beta chain) sequence along with its context. This sample stems from a study of control samples from healthy donors and cancer patients. CDR1 is MNHEY and CDR2 is SMNVEV in the germline V gene (reference sequence). The CDR3 covers 13 residues. V was cut by 1 base and J by 3 bases, with 5 bases left in between. Sequencing was performed with immunoSEQ multiplex PCR; in TCRdb, only in-frame clones are kept and a portion is missing. Among 150,000 to 200,000 clones listed, around 90% were seen once. Sequencing was done on a sample of blood. The rearrangement joins TRBV27 to TRBJ2-3; unclear D gene. This receptor was obtained from a man aged 30-40 years in good health. The CDR3, as DNA: TGTGCCAGCAGTTTATATCTAACAGATACGCAGTATTTT. It encodes CASSLYLTDTQYF.